These 32 T cell receptor beta chains came from one sample sequenced in a study of identical twins. In TCRdb, the 5' RACE reads were re-called with MiXCR into one record per CDR3 protein. The profile shows roughly 230,000 distinct CDR3 sequences, approximately 8.6% of them singletons. This sample was shared with a second study, whose subject was yellow fever vaccine responses in identical twins.

Sequenced sample: CD8+ T cells sorted from blood. These receptors were taken from a woman under 30 in good health.

The CDR3 nucleotides read TGTGCCAGCAGTTACTGGACTAGCGGGAACAATGAGCAGTTCTTC. Its protein is CASSYWTSGNNEQFF. The V and J genes are TRBV6-2 or TRBV6-3 and TRBJ2-1; 12 nucleotides line up with TRBD2. CDR1 is MNHEY and CDR2 is SVGEGT in the germline V gene. V was clipped by 1 base and J by 5 bases; unmatched bases: 0. The CDR3 loop spans 15 amino acids.

This clonotype came up a few times. The chain couples TRBV7-2 to TRBJ2-7; either TRBD1 or TRBD2 may fit D (5 bases each). Per the germline V gene, CDR1 is SGHTA and CDR2 is FQGNSA. Trimming took 2 bases from V and 5 from J, leaving 10 bases between them. There are 13 residues in the CDR3. DNA of the CDR3: TGTGCCAGCAGCTTAATCGGGGCAAACGAGCAGTACTTC. Encoded protein: CASSLIGANEQYF.

This clonotype occurred many times. The chain recombines TRBV4-1 with TRBJ2-3; D unresolved. The germline V gene encodes CDR1 MGHRA and CDR2 YSYEKL. This CDR3 is built from 16 residues. V shed 3 bases and J shed 4 bases, with 17 bases lying between them. The CDR3 here is CASSHSPGLAADTQYF. DNA for the CDR3: TGCGCCAGCAGCCATTCCCCGGGCCTCGCGGCAGATACGCAGTATTTT.

J is TRBJ2-7 and V is TRBV6-2 or TRBV6-3, with D maybe TRBD1 (6 bases). The CDR3 length is 14 residues. V was clipped by 8 bases and J by 3 bases, with 17 bases between them. The V gene's germline CDR1 is MNHEY and CDR2 SVGEGT. The CDR3 sequence: CASAPRQANYEQYF. DNA for the CDR3: TGTGCCAGCGCCCCGAGACAGGCGAACTACGAGCAGTACTTC.

This clonotype has ten or more counts. The V call is TRBV4-2, the J call TRBJ1-2, with unresolved D. This CDR3 region has 13 residues. V lost 1 base and J lost 6, with 9 bases in between. The V gene's germline CDR1 is LGHNA and CDR2 YNFKEQ. The CDR3 sequence is CASSQVGADGYTF. Written as DNA, the CDR3 is TGTGCCAGCAGCCAAGTAGGAGCTGATGGCTACACCTTC.

With regard to this clonotype: A read error is possible here, since a much larger clone lies one base away. The J gene is TRBJ2-1, the V gene TRBV6-4; 9 bases agree with TRBD2. CDR3 size: 16 residues. CDR1 is MRHNA, CDR2 SNTAGT, per germline. The CDR3 region has the DNA TGTCCCAGCAGTGAAATGGGCGGGAGGGGATACAATGAGCAGTTCTTC. Its protein is CPSSEMGGRGYNEQFF.

This clonotype was counted between two and nine times. This sequence joins TRBV5-1 and TRBJ2-7; D may be TRBD1 (5 bases). Trimming took off 5 bases at V and 6 bases at J, with 18 bases between the two ends. The CDR3 is 14 amino acids. The germline CDR1 and CDR2 sequences are SGHRS and YFSETQ. DNA of the CDR3: TGCGCCAGCAGTCCCCACCGCGCAAGGGGCGAGCAGTACTTC. It codes for CASSPHRARGEQYF.

This clonotype was seen ten or more times. The gene calls are TRBV20-1 and TRBJ2-7; the D gene is possibly TRBD1 (6 bases). V was clipped by 2 bases and J by 2 bases, with 16 bases between them. The CDR3 runs to 15 residues. Germline assignment: CDR1 DFQATT and CDR2 SNEGSKA (reference sequence). CDR3 nucleotide sequence: TGCAGTGCTAGAAGGGTCGCAGGGGCTACCTACGAGCAGTACTTC. It is translated as CSARRVAGATYEQYF.

There are a few counts of this clonotype. The chain links TRBV27 to TRBJ2-4; D not certain. CDR3 length equals 14 residues. Trimming stripped 4 bases from V and 8 bases from J, with 15 bases between. The germline CDR1 and CDR2 sequences are MNHEY and SMNVEV (reference sequence). The CDR3 reads CASSSRTRFYIQYF. The CDR3 bases are TGTGCCAGCAGTTCCCGGACCCGGTTCTACATTCAGTACTTC.

The chain has TRBV5-1 and TRBJ2-1, with 9 bases identical to TRBD1. Germline-derived CDR1 and CDR2 are SGHRS and YFSETQ. CDR3 length: 15 residues. The junction had 6 bases not matched to a gene; V was cut back by 4 bases and J by 4 bases. CDR3 region: CASSTWTGEYNEQFF. Here the CDR3 DNA reads TGCGCCAGCAGCACCTGGACAGGGGAATACAATGAGCAGTTCTTC.

This clonotype was seen repeatedly, ten times or more. The chain joins TRBV7-9 to TRBJ2-1; TRBD2 agrees at 7 bases. The CDR3 is 17 residues long. In germline, CDR1 is SEHNR, CDR2 FQNEAQ (reference sequence). The ends lost 2 bases at V and 7 bases at J; junction bases unmatched: 14. The DNA of the CDR3 is TGTGCCAGCAGCTTATTGGCATTTGGGACTAACAATAATGAGCAGTTCTTC. It specifies CASSLLAFGTNNNEQFF.

A few counts support this clonotype. The genes are TRBV7-8 and TRBJ2-2; no definite D call. V was trimmed by 10 bases and J by 6 bases, leaving 6 bases between them. The V gene's germline CDR1 is SGHVS and CDR2 FQNEAQ. This CDR3 is built from 10 residues. The CDR3 DNA sequence: TGTGCCACCGGCCCCGGGGAGCTGTTTTTT. Its protein product is CATGPGELFF.

This clonotype was counted only a few times. The V gene is TRBV7-2, the J gene TRBJ1-2; 8 positions match TRBD1. The CDR3 is made up of 17 amino acids. Unmatched junction bases numbered 15, after V lost 1 base and J lost 8 bases. Germline V gene sequence: CDR1 SGHTA, CDR2 FQGNSA. Here the CDR3 DNA reads TGTGCCAGCAGCTTAGTCCCACAGGGGACAGGAGGGACGGGCTACACCTTC. Translated, it gives CASSLVPQGTGGTGYTF.

This clonotype was recorded a few times. This rearrangement joins TRBV9 to TRBJ2-2, with 9 bases fitting TRBD2. The trim removed 2 bases at V and 0 bases at J, leaving 11 bases unmatched. The CDR3 consists of 19 residues. Germline CDR1 is SGDLS and CDR2 is YYNGEE. The CDR3 coding sequence is TGTGCCAGCAGCGTTCAAAGCGGGGGGCCCCCTTCGAACACCGGGGAGCTGTTTTTT. Its protein is CASSVQSGGPPSNTGELFF.

This chain connects TRBV7-9 to TRBJ2-3, with a tentative D call TRBD2 (5 bases). The CDR3 has 14 residues. The V gene's germline CDR1 is SEHNR and CDR2 FQNEAQ (reference sequence). V was trimmed by 7 bases and J by 0 bases, leaving 11 bases between them. CDR3 protein: CASIGLPSTDTQYF. The CDR3 DNA is TGTGCCAGCATCGGACTTCCTAGCACAGATACGCAGTATTTT.

The rearrangement joins TRBV7-2 to TRBJ2-1; 8 bases are shared with TRBD2. V trimming: 1 base; J trimming: 4 bases; junction bases outside the gene matches: 6. This CDR3 is 16 amino acids long. In germline, CDR1 is SGHTA, CDR2 FQGNSA. The CDR3 DNA reads as TGTGCCAGCAGCTTAGACGGGAGGGGGGTTTACAATGAGCAGTTCTTC. Protein product: CASSLDGRGVYNEQFF.

This clonotype has ten or more counts. The rearrangement links TRBV7-9 to TRBJ1-2; D unresolved. This CDR3 comprises 16 residues. Germline values: CDR1 SEHNR, CDR2 FQNEAQ (reference sequence). V gave up 1 base and J gave up 4 bases, with 16 bases separating them. This chain's CDR3 is CASSLEGGPSGYGYTF. In DNA form, the CDR3 reads TGTGCCAGCAGCTTAGAGGGCGGCCCATCGGGCTATGGCTACACCTTC.

In its sample, this clonotype was seen a few times. This chain connects TRBV5-1 to TRBJ1-2, with TRBD1 matching over 7 bases. CDR1 and CDR2 from the germline V gene are SGHRS and YFSETQ. The V gene end was trimmed by 4 bases and the J gene end by 3 bases; junction bases not matched to a gene: 9. This CDR3 region has 15 residues. The CDR3 loop reads CASSPDRVQDYGYTF. The CDR3 DNA reads TGCGCCAGCAGCCCCGACAGGGTCCAGGACTATGGCTACACCTTC.

This clonotype was counted a few times. The rearrangement uses TRBV5-6 and TRBJ2-3, with no clear D. V gave up 0 bases and J gave up 2 bases, with 13 bases separating them. The CDR3 consists of 16 residues. Germline V gives CDR1 SGHDT, CDR2 YYEEEE. The CDR3 loop is CASSLGTAVPTDTQYF. The CDR3 nucleotides read TGTGCCAGCAGCTTGGGAACCGCCGTCCCCACAGATACGCAGTATTTT.

The chain has TRBV29-1 and TRBJ1-2, with 7 bases matching TRBD1. CDR1 and CDR2 (germline): SQVTM, ANQGSEA. The CDR3 loop spans 13 amino acids. The trim removed 5 bases at V and 5 bases at J, leaving 8 bases unmatched. The CDR3, as DNA: TGCAGCGTTTTAACAGGGGTGGAGTATGGCTACACCTTC. Translated, it gives CSVLTGVEYGYTF. Full variable domain (outside the CDR3, taken from reference TRBV29-1 and TRBJ1-2): SAVISQKPSRDICQRGTSLTIQCQVDSQVTMMFWYRQQPGQSLTLIATANQGSEATYESGFVIDKFPISRPNLTFSTLTVSNMSPEDSSIYLCSVLTGVEYGYTFGSGTRLTVV.

The chain couples TRBV4-1 to TRBJ2-3; 7 nucleotides match TRBD2. V was pared by 0 bases and J by 4 bases, with 1 base of the junction left unmatched. CDR3 size: 14 residues. The V gene's germline CDR1 is MGHRA and CDR2 YSYEKL. The CDR3 bases are TGCGCCAGCAGCCAAGAGGCGGGGGCAGATACGCAGTATTTT. It yields the protein CASSQEAGADTQYF.

This clonotype was found many times. The J gene is TRBJ2-1, the V gene TRBV12-3 or TRBV12-4; 8 bases fit TRBD2. This CDR3 is built from 18 residues. Trimming removed 5 bases from V and 9 bases from J; junction bases left unmatched: 21. The CDR3 DNA reads TGTGCCAGCAGTCTACAATATCCTCGGACTAGCCTGGGTACTGAGCAGTTCTTC. Its translation: CASSLQYPRTSLGTEQFF.

The genes are TRBV20-1 and TRBJ2-7, with D hard to call. This CDR3 contains 13 residues. CDR1 DFQATT and CDR2 SNEGSKA come from the germline V gene (reference sequence). V was clipped by 0 bases and J by 6 bases, with 12 bases between them. Here the CDR3 reads CSARDIPSLEQYF. CDR3 DNA: TGCAGTGCTAGAGATATTCCGTCCCTCGAGCAGTACTTC.

The J gene is TRBJ2-1, the V gene TRBV6-2 or TRBV6-3, with 8 bases that match TRBD2. The CDR3 covers 17 residues. In germline, CDR1 is MNHEY, CDR2 SVGEGT. With 4 bases clipped from V and 8 bases from J, the junction kept 16 bases outside the gene matches. CDR3 DNA sequence: TGTGCCAGCAGTTTTAGTATTGTCGGGAGGGAAAGAGATGAGCAGTTCTTC. This encodes CASSFSIVGRERDEQFF.

This clonotype has ten or more counts. The chain links TRBV7-3 to TRBJ2-1; D might be TRBD2 (6 bases). Trimming took 6 bases from V and 0 from J, leaving 12 bases between them. Germline CDR1 reads SGHTA; CDR2 reads FQGTGA. This CDR3 has 15 residues. This CDR3 reads CASSSDGSSYNEQFF. The CDR3 nucleotides read TGTGCCAGCAGTTCGGACGGGAGCTCCTACAATGAGCAGTTCTTC.

This clonotype was seen a handful of times. The chain joins TRBV7-3 to TRBJ2-5, with 7 bases identical to TRBD2. Germline values: CDR1 SGHTA, CDR2 FQGTGA. V shed 5 bases, J shed 4 bases, and the junction held 7 bases outside the gene matches. This CDR3 has 14 residues. CDR3 sequence (DNA): TGTGCCAGCAGCGACGGACTAGTAGGAGAGACCCAGTACTTC. Its protein is CASSDGLVGETQYF.

This clonotype turned up a few times. The V and J genes are TRBV19 and TRBJ2-1; TRBD2 matches at 7 bases. V was clipped by 3 bases and J by 6 bases; unmatched bases: 8. Germline V gives CDR1 LNHDA, CDR2 SQIVND (reference sequence). CDR3 size: 15 residues. The CDR3 DNA is TGTGCCAGTAGTATGGATTCTAGCGGCCTCAATGAGCAGTTCTTC. This gives the protein CASSMDSSGLNEQFF.

The V call is TRBV15, the J call TRBJ2-5; D uncertain. Trimming removed 0 bases at V and 5 bases at J, with 13 bases between. The germline V gene has CDR1 LNHNV and CDR2 YYDKDF (reference sequence). The CDR3 covers 15 residues. The CDR3 region is CATSRESVPLETQYF. CDR3 DNA sequence: TGTGCCACCAGCAGAGAATCGGTTCCTCTGGAGACCCAGTACTTC.

This clonotype was seen a few times. The genes are TRBV7-9 and TRBJ2-1; 8 bases line up with TRBD1. Germline V CDR1 and CDR2: SEHNR, FQNEAQ (reference sequence). V was clipped by 5 bases and J by 8 bases; unmatched bases: 8. This CDR3 comprises 14 residues. DNA for the CDR3: TGTGCCAGCAGCCTCCCGGACAGGGAATATGAGCAGTTCTTC. Protein product: CASSLPDREYEQFF. The full variable domain, with the rest looked up from reference TRBV7-9 and TRBJ2-1, is DTGVSQNPRHKITKRGQNVTFRCDPISEHNRLYWYRQTLGQGPEFLTYFQNEAQLEKSRLLSDRFSAERPKGSFSTLEIQRTEQGDSAMYLCASSLPDREYEQFFGPGTRLTVL.

The V call is TRBV27, the J call TRBJ2-7; 8 positions match TRBD1. V dropped 7 bases and J dropped 3; count of bases not matched to a gene: 8. The length of the CDR3 is 14 residues. Per germline, CDR1 MNHEY and CDR2 SMNVEV (reference sequence). The CDR3 sequence is CASKAGTGGYEQYF. CDR3 nucleotides: TGTGCCAGCAAAGCCGGGACAGGAGGCTACGAGCAGTACTTC.

This clonotype was found many times. This sequence joins TRBV27 and TRBJ2-3, with TRBD1 matching over 9 bases. The germline V gene encodes CDR1 MNHEY and CDR2 SMNVEV (reference sequence). Trimming at V came to 3 bases and at J to 4 bases, leaving 2 bases not matched to a gene. The CDR3 totals 14 residues. CDR3 sequence: CASSLGQGPDTQYF. In DNA, the CDR3 is TGTGCCAGCAGTTTGGGACAGGGTCCAGATACGCAGTATTTT.

Many counts were recorded for this clonotype. V and J are TRBV9 and TRBJ2-7, with TRBD2 matching over 8 bases. After removal of 4 bases from V and 3 bases from J, the junction contained 3 bases not matched to a gene. This CDR3 is built from 13 residues. Germline CDR1 SGDLS, CDR2 YYNGEE. The CDR3 loop reads CASSFGTSYEQYF. The CDR3 region has the DNA TGTGCCAGCAGCTTCGGGACTAGCTACGAGCAGTACTTC.